This T cell receptor (beta chain) is from a study of blood T cell repertoires in COVID-19. About the research overall: T cells, B-cell-depleted T cells, or PBMCs supplied cDNA or gDNA.

Repertoires were generated with immunoSEQ multiplex PCR, while TCRdb's copy carries only in-frame clones and drops some. Of about 80,000 clones in the sample, 83% are singletons; the top ten hold roughly 36%. This clone appeared a single time. With 2 bases clipped from V and 3 bases from J, the junction kept 5 bases outside the gene matches. The germline CDR1 and CDR2 sequences are SGHKS and YYEKEE (reference sequence). The CDR3 consists of 15 residues. The sequencing sample was made of peripheral blood. The receptor was isolated from a man older than 75 with active or convalescent COVID-19. This chain uses TRBV5-5 with TRBJ2-7; 10 bases fit TRBD1. The chain's CDR3 is CASSLQGTGDYEQYF. As DNA, the CDR3 is TGTGCCAGCAGCTTACAGGGGACAGGGGACTACGAGCAGTACTTC.